This T cell receptor (beta chain) was obtained from a study of cytotoxic CD8 clonotypes in ibrutinib-treated CLL. CDR1 is SGHTA, CDR2 FQGTGA, per germline. This CDR3 spans 15 amino acids. The V gene lost 7 bases and the J gene lost 0 bases, with 16 bases spanning the gap. Notes on the study in general: Increased clonality at ibrutinib response gave way to a return toward baseline at progression. Collection times varied between progressing and sustained-remission patients.

Profiling relied on immunoSEQ multiplex PCR, and the TCRdb table lists in-frame clones only, not all of them. Of fewer than 200,000 clones listed, about 84% were seen once; the top ten hold roughly 4.6%. As for this clone: Its target is not known.

The receptor comes from a human donor with chronic lymphocytic leukemia. V gene TRBV7-3 combines with J gene TRBJ2-7; weak D call: TRBD2 (5 bases). Sequencing used PBMCs, obtained after 24 months of ibrutinib treatment. The CDR3 DNA reads as TGTGCCAGCACTAGTACTCCGGGGTCCTCCTACGAGCAGTACTTC. It specifies CASTSTPGSSYEQYF.